One and the same sample provided the 15 T cell receptor beta chains below, sequenced in a study of shared clonotypes between healthy human individuals. Using immunoSEQ multiplex PCR, the repertoire was profiled, and TCRdb retains in-frame clones only, with some absent. Of approximately 700,000 clones listed, about 80% were seen once; the top ten hold roughly 2%. The sample taken for sequencing was memory CD4+ T cells sorted from blood. As to subset: CD45RA-negative fraction. These receptors came from a woman aged 30 to 39 in good health.

This clone was counted a few times. The rearrangement uses TRBV27 and TRBJ1-4, with D hard to call. The V end lost 8 bases, the J end lost 0 bases, and 10 bases lay between the germline ends. The germline CDR1 and CDR2 sequences are MNHEY and SMNVEV (reference sequence). The CDR3 is made up of 14 amino acids. CDR3 DNA sequence: TGTGCCAGCCGGTTTGCCGCAACTAATGAAAAACTGTTTTTT. This translates into CASRFAATNEKLFF.

The V call is TRBV27, the J call TRBJ2-7; 9 bases map to TRBD2. CDR3 length: 15 amino acids. Germline-derived CDR1 and CDR2 are MNHEY and SMNVEV (reference sequence). V lost 5 bases to trimming and J lost 4 bases; unmatched junction nucleotides: 9. The CDR3 reads CASSRALSGRYEQYF. In DNA form, the CDR3 reads TGTGCCAGCAGTCGTGCATTGAGCGGGAGGTACGAGCAGTACTTC.

This clone showed up just a few times. J is TRBJ2-5 and V is TRBV28, with unresolved D. There are 13 residues in the CDR3. Germline CDR1 is MDHEN and CDR2 is SYDVKM. Trimming pared 5 bases from V and 2 bases from J, leaving 9 bases between. The DNA for the CDR3 is TGTGCCAGCAGTCCCCAACAACAAGAGACCCAGTACTTC. It yields the protein CASSPQQQETQYF.

V usage is TRBV5-1 and J usage is TRBJ2-3; D unclear. V lost 2 bases, J lost 2 bases, and 15 bases lay in between. The CDR3 sequence is 16 residues long. CDR1 SGHRS and CDR2 YFSETQ come from the germline V gene. The CDR3 sequence: CASSLLTKESTDTQYF. CDR3 nucleotide sequence: TGCGCCAGCAGCTTATTAACAAAAGAATCCACAGATACGCAGTATTTT.

In this sample, this clone turned up once. The rearrangement joins TRBV28 to TRBJ2-2; 8 nucleotides match TRBD2. J gave up 7 bases and V 7 bases, and 14 bases lay outside the gene matches. This CDR3 is 16 amino acids long. Germline loops: CDR1 MDHEN, CDR2 SYDVKM. CDR3 residues: CASTSPGGELVGELFF. In DNA, the CDR3 is TGTGCCAGCACCTCCCCGGGAGGGGAGTTGGTCGGGGAGCTGTTTTTT.

The CDR3 nucleotides read TGTGCCAGCAGCTTAGCCCAAACGACAGGGGGGTCCGCCGAGCAGTACTTC. Amino acids: CASSLAQTTGGSAEQYF. The genes are TRBV7-8 and TRBJ2-7; TRBD1 matches 9 bases. Trimming at V came to 0 bases and at J to 6 bases, leaving 12 bases not matched to a gene. The CDR3 runs 17 residues. Germline V lookup: CDR1 SGHVS, CDR2 FQNEAQ.

The chain couples TRBV6-1 to TRBJ2-7, with a tentative D call TRBD2 (5 bases). Germline V CDR1 and CDR2: MNHNS, SASEGT. CDR3 length equals 15 residues. The V end was cut by 5 bases, the J end by 7 bases, with 21 bases between. The CDR3: CASSLSRHPGREQYF. The DNA for the CDR3 is TGTGCCAGCAGTCTTAGCAGACACCCGGGAAGGGAGCAGTACTTC.

This clone has a single count. This chain joins TRBV25-1 and TRBJ1-5; the D gene is possibly TRBD1 (5 bases). Germline CDR1 reads MGHDK; CDR2 reads SYGVNS. The CDR3 has 13 residues. Trimming cost V 8 bases and J 6 bases, with 14 bases left between them. This CDR3 reads CASGDGESQPQHF. Here the CDR3 DNA reads TGTGCCAGCGGGGACGGAGAATCTCAGCCCCAGCATTTT.

The rearrangement links TRBV28 to TRBJ1-5; D unclear. CDR1 and CDR2 from the germline V gene are MDHEN and SYDVKM. This CDR3 is built from 12 residues. The V end was cut by 6 bases, the J end by 6 bases, with 9 bases between. In DNA form, the CDR3 reads TGTGCCAGCAGCCTCGGGTTTCAGCCCCAGCATTTT. It specifies CASSLGFQPQHF.

The chain employs TRBV30 and TRBJ1-6; 9 bases match TRBD1. V trimming: 5 bases; J trimming: 8 bases; junction bases outside the gene matches: 7. Germline CDR1 is GTSNPN and CDR2 is SVGIG (reference sequence). This CDR3 comprises 14 residues. The CDR3 spells CAWEAGQGYSPLHF. The CDR3 region has the DNA TGTGCCTGGGAAGCGGGACAGGGATATTCACCCCTCCACTTT.

The table lists this clone with a few counts. The rearrangement joins TRBV28 to TRBJ1-2; maybe TRBD1 (5 bases). CDR3 length equals 14 residues. The ends were cut back, 5 bases at V and 5 bases at J, with 15 bases in the middle. CDR1 is MDHEN, CDR2 SYDVKM, per germline. The CDR3 DNA sequence: TGTGCCAGCAGTCCCCAAGACAGAGCTTATGGCTACACCTTC. Translating gives CASSPQDRAYGYTF.

This clone was observed once. The chain couples TRBV6-6 to TRBJ2-7; tentatively, D is TRBD2 (6 bases). The CDR3 length is 12 residues. The V gene lost 5 bases and the J gene lost 5 bases, with 10 bases spanning the gap. CDR1 and CDR2 from the germline V gene are MNHNY and SVGAGI (reference sequence). DNA for the CDR3: TGTGCCAGCAGTCCTGGGGGGAACGAGCAGTACTTC. Its protein product is CASSPGGNEQYF.

The V call is TRBV19, the J call TRBJ2-2; D remains unclear. With 0 bases removed from V and 1 base from J, the gap between germline ends came to 3 bases. This CDR3 spans 14 amino acids. The germline gives CDR1 LNHDA, CDR2 SQIVND (reference sequence). The CDR3 is CASSIEGNTGELFF. The CDR3 region has the DNA TGTGCCAGTAGTATAGAGGGGAACACCGGGGAGCTGTTTTTT.

The chain has TRBV10-1 and TRBJ1-5; D remains ambiguous. CDR1 WNHNN and CDR2 SYGVQD come from the germline V gene (reference sequence). V was trimmed by 4 bases and J by 6 bases, leaving 10 bases between them. CDR3 length: 13 amino acids. In nucleotides, the CDR3 is TGCGCCAGCAGTGCCGGGTTAAGTCAGCCCCAGCATTTT. This encodes CASSAGLSQPQHF.

There are many counts of this clone. The J gene is TRBJ2-1, the V gene TRBV7-2, with a possible D match to TRBD2 (5 bases). From germline, CDR1 is SGHTA and CDR2 FQGNSA. The CDR3 loop spans 15 amino acids. V dropped 1 base and J dropped 4 bases, with 11 bases sitting between them. CDR3 DNA sequence: TGTGCCAGCAGCTTAGGGTTTAGCGAATACAATGAGCAGTTCTTC. The encoded protein is CASSLGFSEYNEQFF.